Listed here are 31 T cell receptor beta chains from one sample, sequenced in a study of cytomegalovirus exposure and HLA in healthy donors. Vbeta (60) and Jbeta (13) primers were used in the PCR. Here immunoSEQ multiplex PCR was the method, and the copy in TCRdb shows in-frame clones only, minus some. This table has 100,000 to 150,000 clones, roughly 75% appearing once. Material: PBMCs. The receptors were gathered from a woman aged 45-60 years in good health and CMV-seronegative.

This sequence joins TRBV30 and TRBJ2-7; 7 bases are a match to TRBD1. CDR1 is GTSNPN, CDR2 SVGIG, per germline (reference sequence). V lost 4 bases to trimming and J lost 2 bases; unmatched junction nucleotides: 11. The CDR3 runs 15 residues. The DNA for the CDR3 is TGTGCCTGGAAGGGTCGGGACAGCCGGACCTACGAGCAGTACTTC. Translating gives CAWKGRDSRTYEQYF.

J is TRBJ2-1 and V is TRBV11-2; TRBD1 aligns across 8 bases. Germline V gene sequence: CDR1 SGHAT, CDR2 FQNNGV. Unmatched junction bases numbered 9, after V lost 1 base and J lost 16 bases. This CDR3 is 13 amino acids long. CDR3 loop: CASSLGQGQASFF. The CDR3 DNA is TGTGCCAGCAGCTTAGGACAGGGACAGGCTTCTTTCTTC.

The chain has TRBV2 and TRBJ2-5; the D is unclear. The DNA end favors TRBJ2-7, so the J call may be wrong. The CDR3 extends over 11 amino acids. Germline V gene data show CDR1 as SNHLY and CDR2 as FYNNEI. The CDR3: CASKSLYEQYF. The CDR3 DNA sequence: TGTGCCAGCAAGTCCCTCTACGAGCAGTACTTC.

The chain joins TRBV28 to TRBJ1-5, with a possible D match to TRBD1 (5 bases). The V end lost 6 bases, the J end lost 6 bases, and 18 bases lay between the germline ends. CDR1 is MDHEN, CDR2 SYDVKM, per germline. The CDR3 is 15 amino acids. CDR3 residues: CASRVLGQEGQPQHF. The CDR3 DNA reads TGTGCCAGCAGGGTCCTGGGGCAGGAGGGTCAGCCCCAGCATTTT.

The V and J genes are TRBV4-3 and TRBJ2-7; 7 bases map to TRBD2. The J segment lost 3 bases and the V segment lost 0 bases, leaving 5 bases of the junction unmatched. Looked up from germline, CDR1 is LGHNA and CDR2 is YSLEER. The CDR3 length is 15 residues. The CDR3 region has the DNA TGCGCCAGCAGCCAAGATCTTGGCGGGGGCTACGAGCAGTACTTC. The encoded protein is CASSQDLGGGYEQYF.

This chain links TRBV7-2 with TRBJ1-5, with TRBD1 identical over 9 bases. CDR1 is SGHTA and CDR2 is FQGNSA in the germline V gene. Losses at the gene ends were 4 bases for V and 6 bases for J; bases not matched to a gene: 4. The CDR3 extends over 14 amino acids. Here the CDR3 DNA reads TGTGCCAGCAGCTCCGACAGGGGGGGTCAGCCCCAGCATTTT. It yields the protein CASSSDRGGQPQHF.

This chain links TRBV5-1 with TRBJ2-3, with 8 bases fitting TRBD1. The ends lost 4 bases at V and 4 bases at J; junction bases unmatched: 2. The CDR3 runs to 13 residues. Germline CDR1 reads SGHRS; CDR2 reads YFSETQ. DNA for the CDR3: TGCGCCAGCAGCCTACAGGGGGCAGATACGCAGTATTTT. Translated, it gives CASSLQGADTQYF.

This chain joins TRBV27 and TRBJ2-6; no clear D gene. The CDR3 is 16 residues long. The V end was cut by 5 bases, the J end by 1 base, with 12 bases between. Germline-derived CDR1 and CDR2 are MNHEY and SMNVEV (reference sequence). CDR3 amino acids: CASSLYSSSGANVLTF. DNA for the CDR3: TGTGCCAGCAGTCTATATTCTTCTTCTGGGGCCAACGTCCTGACTTTC.

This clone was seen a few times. The CDR3 here is CASRPTGAGNTIYF. For the CDR3, the DNA is TGTGCCAGCAGACCCACAGGGGCTGGAAACACCATATATTTT. This rearrangement joins TRBV6-5 to TRBJ1-3, with 7 bases lining up with TRBD1. Germline assignment: CDR1 MNHEY and CDR2 SVGAGI. J was trimmed by 2 bases and V by 6 bases; bases with no gene match: 4. The CDR3 has 14 amino acids.

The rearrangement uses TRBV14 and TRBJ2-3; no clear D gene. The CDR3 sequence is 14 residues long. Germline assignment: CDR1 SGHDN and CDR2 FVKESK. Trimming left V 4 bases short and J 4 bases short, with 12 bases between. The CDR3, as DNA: TGTGCCAGCAGCCGTGGTGGAGCCCCAGATACGCAGTATTTT. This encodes CASSRGGAPDTQYF.

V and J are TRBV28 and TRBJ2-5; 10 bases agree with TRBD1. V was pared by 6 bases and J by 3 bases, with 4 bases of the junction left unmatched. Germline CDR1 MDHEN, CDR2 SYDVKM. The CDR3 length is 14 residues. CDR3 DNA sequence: TGTGCCAGCAGCGACAGGGGGCGAGAAGAGACCCAGTACTTC. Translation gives CASSDRGREETQYF.

The CDR3: CASSEIGGTGELFF. The CDR3 coding sequence is TGTGCCAGCAGTGAAATCGGGGGCACCGGGGAGCTGTTTTTT. The chain links TRBV6-1 to TRBJ2-2; TRBD2 might be the D (6 bases). Deletions cut 2 bases from V and 4 bases from J, with 8 bases between. Germline V gene lookup returns CDR1 MNHNS and CDR2 SASEGT. The CDR3 is 14 amino acids.

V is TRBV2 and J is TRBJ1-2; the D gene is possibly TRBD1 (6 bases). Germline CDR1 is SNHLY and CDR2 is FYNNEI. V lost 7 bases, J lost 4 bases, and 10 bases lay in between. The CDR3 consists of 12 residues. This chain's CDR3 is CASTQGSYGYTF. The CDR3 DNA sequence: TGTGCCAGCACACAGGGTAGCTATGGCTACACCTTC.

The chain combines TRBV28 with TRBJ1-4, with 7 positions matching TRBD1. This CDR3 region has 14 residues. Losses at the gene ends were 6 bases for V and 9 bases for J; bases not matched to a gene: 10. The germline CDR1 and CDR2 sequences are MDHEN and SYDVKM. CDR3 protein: CASSSPGTAQKLFF. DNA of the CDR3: TGTGCCAGCAGCTCCCCCGGGACAGCTCAAAAACTGTTTTTT.

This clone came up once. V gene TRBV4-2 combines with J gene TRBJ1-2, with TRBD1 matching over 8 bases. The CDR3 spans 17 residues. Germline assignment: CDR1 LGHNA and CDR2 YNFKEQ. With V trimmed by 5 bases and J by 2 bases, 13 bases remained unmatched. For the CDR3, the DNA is TGTGCCAGCAGCTCCTTTCTTGCGGGACAGGAGAACTATGGCTACACCTTC. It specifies CASSSFLAGQENYGYTF.

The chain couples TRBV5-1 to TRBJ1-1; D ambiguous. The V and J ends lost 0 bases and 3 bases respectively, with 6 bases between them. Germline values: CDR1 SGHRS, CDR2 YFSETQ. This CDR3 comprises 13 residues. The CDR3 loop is CASSLAADTEAFF. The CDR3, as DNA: TGCGCCAGCAGCTTGGCCGCGGACACTGAAGCTTTCTTT.

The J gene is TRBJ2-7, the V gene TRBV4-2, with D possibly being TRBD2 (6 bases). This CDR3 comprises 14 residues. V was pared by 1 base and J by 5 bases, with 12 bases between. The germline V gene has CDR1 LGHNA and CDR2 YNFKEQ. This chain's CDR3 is CASSQAGTPDEQYF. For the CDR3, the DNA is TGTGCCAGCAGCCAAGCCGGGACTCCCGACGAGCAGTACTTC.

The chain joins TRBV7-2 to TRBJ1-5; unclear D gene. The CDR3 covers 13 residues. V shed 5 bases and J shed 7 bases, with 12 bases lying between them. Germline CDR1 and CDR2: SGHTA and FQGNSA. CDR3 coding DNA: TGTGCCAGCAGCCCAGATCGAGGCCAGCCCCAGCATTTT. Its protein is CASSPDRGQPQHF.

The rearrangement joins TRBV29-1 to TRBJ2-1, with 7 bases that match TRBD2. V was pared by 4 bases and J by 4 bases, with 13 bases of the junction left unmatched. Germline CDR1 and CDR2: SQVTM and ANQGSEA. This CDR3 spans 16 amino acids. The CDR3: CSVAVSGGDIYNEQFF. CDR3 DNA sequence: TGCAGCGTTGCGGTCTCGGGAGGCGATATATACAATGAGCAGTTCTTC.

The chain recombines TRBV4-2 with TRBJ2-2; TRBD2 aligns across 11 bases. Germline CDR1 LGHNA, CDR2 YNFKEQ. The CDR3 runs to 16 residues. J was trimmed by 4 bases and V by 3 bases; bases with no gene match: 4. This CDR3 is CASSQRLAGGTGELFF. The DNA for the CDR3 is TGTGCCAGCAGCCAGCGCCTAGCGGGGGGCACCGGGGAGCTGTTTTTT.

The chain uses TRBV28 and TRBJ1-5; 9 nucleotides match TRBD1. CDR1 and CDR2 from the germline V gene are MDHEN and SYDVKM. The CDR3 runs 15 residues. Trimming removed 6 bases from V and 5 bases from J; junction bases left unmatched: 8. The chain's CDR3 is CASRIQGAGDQPQHF. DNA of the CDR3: TGTGCCAGCAGAATACAGGGGGCAGGTGATCAGCCCCAGCATTTT. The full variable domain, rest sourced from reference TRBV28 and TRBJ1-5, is DVKVTQSSRYLVKRTGEKVFLECVQDMDHENMFWYRQDPGLGLRLIYFSYDVKMKEKGDIPEGYSVSREKKERFSLILESASTNQTSMYLCASRIQGAGDQPQHFGDGTRLSIL.

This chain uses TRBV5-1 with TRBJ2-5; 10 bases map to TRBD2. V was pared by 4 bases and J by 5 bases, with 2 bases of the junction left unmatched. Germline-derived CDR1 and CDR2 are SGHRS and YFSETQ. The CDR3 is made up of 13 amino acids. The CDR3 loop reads CASSQRGGETQYF. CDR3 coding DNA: TGCGCCAGCAGCCAGCGGGGGGGCGAGACCCAGTACTTC.

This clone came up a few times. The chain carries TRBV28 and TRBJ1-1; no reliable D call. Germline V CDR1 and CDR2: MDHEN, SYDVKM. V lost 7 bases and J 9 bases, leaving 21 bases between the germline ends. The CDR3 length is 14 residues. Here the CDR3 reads CASTISEGSIKAFF. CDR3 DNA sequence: TGTGCCAGCACCATAAGCGAGGGATCCATCAAAGCTTTCTTT. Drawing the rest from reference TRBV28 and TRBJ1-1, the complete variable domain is DVKVTQSSRYLVKRTGEKVFLECVQDMDHENMFWYRQDPGLGLRLIYFSYDVKMKEKGDIPEGYSVSREKKERFSLILESASTNQTSMYLCASTISEGSIKAFFGQGTRLTVV.

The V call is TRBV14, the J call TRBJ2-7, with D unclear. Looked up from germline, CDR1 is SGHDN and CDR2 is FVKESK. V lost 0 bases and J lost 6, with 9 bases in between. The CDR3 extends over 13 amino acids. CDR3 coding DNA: TGTGCCAGCAGCCAAGATCTAACCGCCGAGCAGTACTTC. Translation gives CASSQDLTAEQYF.

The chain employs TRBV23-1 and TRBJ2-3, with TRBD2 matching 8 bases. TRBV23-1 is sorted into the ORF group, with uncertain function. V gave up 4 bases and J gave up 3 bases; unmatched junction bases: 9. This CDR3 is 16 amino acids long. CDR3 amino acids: CASSLRSGGRTDTQYF. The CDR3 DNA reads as TGCGCCAGCAGTCTCAGGTCGGGAGGGAGGACAGATACGCAGTATTTT.

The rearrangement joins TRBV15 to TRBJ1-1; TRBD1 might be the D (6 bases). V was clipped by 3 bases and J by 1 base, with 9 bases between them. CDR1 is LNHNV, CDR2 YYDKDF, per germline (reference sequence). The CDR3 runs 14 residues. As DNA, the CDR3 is TGTGCCACCAGCAGGGGACACCCGAACACTGAAGCTTTCTTT. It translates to CATSRGHPNTEAFF.

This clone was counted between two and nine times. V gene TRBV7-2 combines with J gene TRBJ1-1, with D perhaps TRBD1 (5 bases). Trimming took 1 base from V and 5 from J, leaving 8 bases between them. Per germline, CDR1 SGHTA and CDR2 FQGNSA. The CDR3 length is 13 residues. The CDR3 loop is CASSLEGWTEAFF. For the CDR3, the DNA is TGTGCCAGCAGCTTAGAGGGGTGGACTGAAGCTTTCTTT.

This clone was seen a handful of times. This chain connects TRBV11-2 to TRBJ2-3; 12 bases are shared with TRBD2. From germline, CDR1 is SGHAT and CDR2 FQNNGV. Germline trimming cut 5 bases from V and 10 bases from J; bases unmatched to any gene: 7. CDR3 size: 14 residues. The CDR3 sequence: CASSLRLAGVAQYF. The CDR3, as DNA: TGTGCCAGCAGCCTAAGACTAGCGGGAGTTGCGCAGTATTTT.

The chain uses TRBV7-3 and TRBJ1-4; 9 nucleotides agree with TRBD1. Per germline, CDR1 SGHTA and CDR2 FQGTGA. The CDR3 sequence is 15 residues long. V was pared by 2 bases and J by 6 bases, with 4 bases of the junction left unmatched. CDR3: CASSLEGDRDEKLFF. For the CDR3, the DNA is TGTGCCAGCAGCTTAGAAGGGGACAGGGATGAAAAACTGTTTTTT.

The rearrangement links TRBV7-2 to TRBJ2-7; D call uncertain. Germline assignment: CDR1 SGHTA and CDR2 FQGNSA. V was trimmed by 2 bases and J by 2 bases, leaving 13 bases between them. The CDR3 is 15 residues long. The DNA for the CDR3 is TGTGCCAGCAGCTTATCCGCTGCAGTAACCTACGAGCAGTACTTC. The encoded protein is CASSLSAAVTYEQYF.

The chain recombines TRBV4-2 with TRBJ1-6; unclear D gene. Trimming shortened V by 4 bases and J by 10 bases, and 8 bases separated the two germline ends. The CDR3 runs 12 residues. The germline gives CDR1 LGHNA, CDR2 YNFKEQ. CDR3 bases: TGTGCCAGCAGCCTCTTCGGGTCACCCCTCCACTTT. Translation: CASSLFGSPLHF.